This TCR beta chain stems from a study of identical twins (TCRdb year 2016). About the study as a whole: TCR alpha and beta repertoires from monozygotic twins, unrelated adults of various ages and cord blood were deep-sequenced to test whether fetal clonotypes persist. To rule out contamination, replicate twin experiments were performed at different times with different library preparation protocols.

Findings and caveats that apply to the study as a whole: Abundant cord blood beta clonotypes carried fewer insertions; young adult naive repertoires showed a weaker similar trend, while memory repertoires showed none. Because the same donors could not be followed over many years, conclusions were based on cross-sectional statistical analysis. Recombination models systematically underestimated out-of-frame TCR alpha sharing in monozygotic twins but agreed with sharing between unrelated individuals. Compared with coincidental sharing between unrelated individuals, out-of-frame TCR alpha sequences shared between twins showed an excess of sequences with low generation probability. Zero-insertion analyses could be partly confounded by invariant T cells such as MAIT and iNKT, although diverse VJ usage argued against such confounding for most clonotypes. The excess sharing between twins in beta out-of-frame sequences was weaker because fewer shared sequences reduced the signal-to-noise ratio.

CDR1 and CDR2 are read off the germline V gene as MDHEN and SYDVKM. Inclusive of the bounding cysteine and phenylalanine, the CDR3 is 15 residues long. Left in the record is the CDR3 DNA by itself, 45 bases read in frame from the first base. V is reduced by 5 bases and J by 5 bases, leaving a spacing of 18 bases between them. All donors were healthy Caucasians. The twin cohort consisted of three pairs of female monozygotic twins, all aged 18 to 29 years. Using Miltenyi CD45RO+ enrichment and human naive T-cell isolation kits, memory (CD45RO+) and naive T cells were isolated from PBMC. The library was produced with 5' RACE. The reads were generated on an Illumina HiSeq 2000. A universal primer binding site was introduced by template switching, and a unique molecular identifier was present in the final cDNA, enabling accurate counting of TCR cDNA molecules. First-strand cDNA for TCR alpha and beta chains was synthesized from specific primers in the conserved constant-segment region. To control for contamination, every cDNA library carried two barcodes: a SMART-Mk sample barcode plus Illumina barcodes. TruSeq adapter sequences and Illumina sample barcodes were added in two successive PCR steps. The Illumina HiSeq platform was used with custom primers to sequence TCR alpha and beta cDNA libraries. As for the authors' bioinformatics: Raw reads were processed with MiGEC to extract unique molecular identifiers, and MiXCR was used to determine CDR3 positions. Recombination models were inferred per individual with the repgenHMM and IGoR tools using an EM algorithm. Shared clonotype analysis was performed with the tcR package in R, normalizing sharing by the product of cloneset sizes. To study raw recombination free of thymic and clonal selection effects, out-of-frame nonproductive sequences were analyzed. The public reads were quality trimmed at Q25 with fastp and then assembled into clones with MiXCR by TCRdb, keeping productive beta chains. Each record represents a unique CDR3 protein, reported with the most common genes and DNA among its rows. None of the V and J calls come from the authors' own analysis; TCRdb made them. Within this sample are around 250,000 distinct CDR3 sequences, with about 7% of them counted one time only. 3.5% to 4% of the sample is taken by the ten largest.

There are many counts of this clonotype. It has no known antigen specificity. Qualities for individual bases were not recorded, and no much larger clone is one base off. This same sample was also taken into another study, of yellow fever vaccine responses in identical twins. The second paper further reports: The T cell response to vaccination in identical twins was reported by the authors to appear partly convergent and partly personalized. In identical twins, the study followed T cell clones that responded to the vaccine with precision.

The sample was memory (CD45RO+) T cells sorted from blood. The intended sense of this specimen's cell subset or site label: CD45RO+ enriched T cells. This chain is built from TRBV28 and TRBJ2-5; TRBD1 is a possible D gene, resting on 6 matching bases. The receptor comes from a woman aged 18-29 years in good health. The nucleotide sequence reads TGTGCCAGCAGTCCCCTTGGGGGCGGAGTCGAGACCCAGTACTTC. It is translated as CASSPLGGGVETQYF. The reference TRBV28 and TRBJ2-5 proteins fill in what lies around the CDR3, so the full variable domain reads DVKVTQSSRYLVKRTGEKVFLECVQDMDHENMFWYRQDPGLGLRLIYFSYDVKMKEKGDIPEGYSVSREKKERFSLILESASTNQTSMYLCASSPLGGGVETQYFGPGTRLLVL.